This T cell receptor (beta chain) stems from a study of cytomegalovirus exposure and HLA in healthy donors. This clone was counted a few times. With 60 Vbeta and 13 Jbeta primers, the PCR was carried out. Generated by immunoSEQ multiplex PCR, the TCRdb table keeps only in-frame clones and is missing some. The profile covers under 200,000 clones, with around four fifths appearing a single time and 1% taken by the ten largest. The CDR3 extends over 11 amino acids. In germline, CDR1 is PRHDT, CDR2 FYEKMQ (reference sequence). V shed 3 bases and J shed 8 bases, with 7 bases lying between them. The sequence was obtained from a woman aged 45-65 years in good health and CMV-seropositive. The sequencing sample was made of PBMCs. The rearrangement joins TRBV13 to TRBJ1-2, with no clear D. CDR3 coding DNA: TGTGCCAGCAGCTTGGGCGAGGGCTACACCTTC. It is translated as CASSLGEGYTF. Using reference TRBV13 and TRBJ1-2 for the parts outside the CDR3, the full variable domain is AAGVIQSPRHLIKEKRETATLKCYPIPRHDTVYWYQQGPGQDPQFLISFYEKMQSDKGSIPDRFSAQQFSDYHSELNMSSLELGDSALYFCASSLGEGYTFGSGTRLTVV.